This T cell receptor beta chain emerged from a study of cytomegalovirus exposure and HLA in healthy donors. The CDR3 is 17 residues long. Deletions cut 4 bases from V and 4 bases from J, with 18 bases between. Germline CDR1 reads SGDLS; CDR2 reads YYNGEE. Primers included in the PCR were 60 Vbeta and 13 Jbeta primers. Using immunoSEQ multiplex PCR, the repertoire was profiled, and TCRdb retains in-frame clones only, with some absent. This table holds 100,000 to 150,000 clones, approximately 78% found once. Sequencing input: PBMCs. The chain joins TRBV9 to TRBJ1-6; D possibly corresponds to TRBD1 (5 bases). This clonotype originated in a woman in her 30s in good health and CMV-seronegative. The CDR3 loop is CASSPPGSKGYNSPLHF. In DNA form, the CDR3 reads TGTGCCAGCAGCCCCCCCGGCTCCAAGGGGTATAATTCACCCCTCCACTTT.